This T cell receptor beta chain was profiled in a study of PD-L1 blockade in urothelial cancer. Study as a whole: Prior exposure to chemotherapy in patients amounted to 0 to 3 regimens received. After treatment start, blood was analyzed at 3 weeks (second dose) and at 6 weeks. Median T cell yield per blood sample was about 140,000 cells.

This clone was seen only once. Its antigen is not identified. This CDR3 region has 16 residues. Trimming left V 1 base short and J 7 bases short, with 16 bases between. Germline V gene data show CDR1 as SGHDN and CDR2 as FVKESK. General study points: More expansion of tumor-associated blood clones, seen at 3 weeks, marked durable-benefit patients.

Here immunoSEQ multiplex PCR was the method, and the copy in TCRdb shows in-frame clones only, minus some. The sample has around 50,000 clones, 84% seen once. Stated time point: pretreatment peripheral blood. The specimen was PBMCs, collected around atezolizumab (anti-PD-L1) treatment. V gene TRBV14 combines with J gene TRBJ2-2, with TRBD1 as a possible D gene (6 bases). This clonotype was sampled from a man aged 50-60 years with urothelial cancer. This CDR3 reads CASSQVRQAPRGELFF. CDR3 in DNA: TGTGCCAGCAGCCAAGTCCGACAGGCTCCTCGCGGGGAGCTGTTTTTT.